These T cell receptor beta chains were read from a single sample in a study of T cells in Graves' hyperthyroidism and ophthalmopathy. TCRdb analysed the multiplex PCR reads with MiXCR anew, one entry per CDR3 protein. The sample holds about 410,000 distinct CDR3 sequences; roughly 15% are singletons and the top ten take about 13%. Material: blood. The receptors derive from a man aged 18 to 30 with Graves' ophthalmopathy. Both conserved end residues are part of each CDR3. The D gene is left open where the match is weak. Some rows mark clone size as missing; the rest say once, few, many or name a class of expanded clone.

V,J,size,D,DNA,CDR3
TRBV12-3/TRBV12-4,TRBJ2-2,many,NA,TGTGCCAGCCGGGGCCTCAACACCGGGGAGCTGTTTTTT,CASRGLNTGELFF
TRBV5-1,TRBJ1-2,many,NA,TGCGCCAGCAGCACCGACGGGAACTATGGCTACACCTTC,CASSTDGNYGYTF
TRBV28,TRBJ2-7,many,NA,TGTGCCAGCAGCCCTCGAGGGTCAGGCTACGAGCAGTACTTC,CASSPRGSGYEQYF
TRBV2,TRBJ1-2,NA,NA,TGTGCCAGCCGGGGGTGGGTGGAGGCCTATGGCTACACCTTC,CASRGWVEAYGYTF
TRBV11-2,TRBJ2-7,NA,TRBD2,TGTGCCAGCAGCTTAGCCCCAACTAGCGGGGGTAGCTCCTACGAGCAGTACTTC,CASSLAPTSGGSSYEQYF
TRBV20-1,TRBJ1-2,many,TRBD1,TGCAGTGCTAGAGTCACGGGACAGGGGCCAGGGGGGTATGGCTACACCTTC,CSARVTGQGPGGYGYTF
TRBV4-1,TRBJ2-5,many,NA,TGCGCCAGCAGCCAAGGCGTCGGAGTCCAAGAGACCCAGTACTTC,CASSQGVGVQETQYF
TRBV10-3,TRBJ1-5,few,NA,TGTGCCATCAGTGAGTCCACAGGCAATAGCAATCAGCCCCAGCATTTT,CAISESTGNSNQPQHF
TRBV10-3,TRBJ1-2,NA,TRBD1,TGTGCCATCAGTGTGGGGGACAGAGGCTACACCTTC,CAISVGDRGYTF
TRBV29-1,TRBJ2-7,few,NA,TGCAGCGCATCCTTGGCCTACGAGCAGTACTTC,CSASLAYEQYF
TRBV5-1,TRBJ2-2,NA,NA,TGCGCCAGCAGCTTAGGACAGCTTTTAAACACCGGGGAGCTGTTTTTT,CASSLGQLLNTGELFF
TRBV6-4,TRBJ1-2,NA,NA,TGTGCCAGCAGCCGGAACCCAGGGTGGCTCGATGGCTACACCTTC,CASSRNPGWLDGYTF
TRBV27,TRBJ2-5,many,NA,TGTGCCAGCAGTTTATCCTGGCAAGAGACCCAGTACTTC,CASSLSWQETQYF
TRBV7-9,TRBJ2-6,many,NA,TGTGCCAGCAGGACGGGACCGCCCTCTGGGGCCAACGTCCTGACTTTC,CASRTGPPSGANVLTF
TRBV11-2,TRBJ2-2,NA,NA,TGTGCCAGCAGCCCCCCTCGTGGGACGTATGCCGCGAACACCGGGGAGCTGTTTTTT,CASSPPRGTYAANTGELFF
TRBV30,TRBJ2-3,many,NA,TGTGCCTGGAGTGTAAGTAGAAGCACAGATACGCAGTATTTT,CAWSVSRSTDTQYF
TRBV11-3,TRBJ2-7,many,NA,TGTGCCAGCAGCACAGGGGGACTACCCTACGAGCAGTACTTC,CASSTGGLPYEQYF
TRBV18,TRBJ1-4,many,NA,TGTGCCAGCTCACGGGCAACTAATGAAAAACTGTTTTTT,CASSRATNEKLFF
TRBV11-2,TRBJ1-2,few,TRBD1,TGTGCCAGCAGCCCTCCGGACAGGGGGGCTAACTATGGCTACACCTTC,CASSPPDRGANYGYTF
TRBV5-6,TRBJ2-7,many,NA,TGTGCCAGCAGCGGGTTGCAATCATTCGGGCAGTACTTC,CASSGLQSFGQYF
TRBV20-1,TRBJ2-7,NA,NA,TGCAGTGCGGGGCAGGGGTACGAGCAGTACTTC,CSAGQGYEQYF
TRBV4-1,TRBJ1-1,many,NA,TGCGCCAGCAGCCACCCCTCCAAGACCATGAACACTGAAGCTTTCTTT,CASSHPSKTMNTEAFF
TRBV7-9,TRBJ2-3,NA,TRBD2,TGTGCCAGCAGCTTGCAACTAGCGGGAGAGTCAACAGATACGCAGTATTTT,CASSLQLAGESTDTQYF
TRBV7-8,TRBJ1-5,few,NA,TGTGCCAGCAGCCTCTATCGGGGCAGCAATCAGCCCCAGCATTTT,CASSLYRGSNQPQHF